This TCR beta chain was profiled in a study of T cells in lung cancer brain metastases. Libraries were prepared by immunoSEQ multiplex PCR; TCRdb keeps only in-frame clonotypes and omits some of them. The sample lists 3,000 to 4,000 clones; roughly nine tenths were seen once. The origin of this receptor is a man between 65 and 85 years old with non-small cell lung cancer. Material for sequencing was tumor tissue from the primary lung tumor.

Here the CDR3 reads CASSPGPPGYTF. The CDR3 DNA is TGTGCCAGCAGCCCCGGGCCCCCCGGCTACACCTTC. This chain joins TRBV6-1 and TRBJ1-2; D is ambiguous. V lost 6 bases and J lost 8, with 13 bases in between. This CDR3 spans 12 amino acids. The V gene's germline CDR1 is MNHNS and CDR2 SASEGT.